This TCR beta chain was profiled in a study of human T cells and chemical hapten exposure (dated by TCRdb to the early 2020s). With respect to the entire study: For sensitization, 2% DPC in acetone was applied to an approximately 2 cm by approximately 2 cm area of upper inner arm skin. Throughout the study period of 20 to 30 weeks, patients also received therapeutic DPC doses to the scalp every week. Patch testing was done on the upper back using Finn chambers containing 0.01% DPC, and results were scored after 6 days according to International Contact Dermatitis Research Group standards. The mostly female patient cohort included alopecia areata with under or over 50% scalp involvement, alopecia totalis and alopecia universalis. Libraries were pooled for sequencing, and per-sample TCR yields varied mainly because of small differences in library volumes within the pool. The study tracked peripheral blood TCR repertoire changes in vivo during primary and secondary sensitization to the hapten diphenylcyclopropenone (DPC) in alopecia patients. Blood samples were taken from patients before sensitization (week 0) and at 2, 6 and about 24 weeks after DPC sensitization. Blood for TCR sequencing was provided by twenty-nine alopecia patients at one to four time points (pre-sensitization, 2, 6 and 24 weeks).

The receptor library was made with RACE. The sequencer listed for this sample is NextSeq 500. During library preparation, unique molecular identifiers were attached to individual cDNA molecules so that TCRs could be counted in a quantitative, reproducible way. Both TCR alpha and TCR beta chains were sequenced from each blood RNA sample. Processing in the source paper ran as follows. A median of around 100,000 TCRs per sample was observed, with a range of roughly 23,224 to 750,000. V, J and CDR3 annotation of the TCR reads was performed with the Decombinator software suite. To make PS versus PT1 abundance plots, every sample was subsampled to the same number of TCRs (28,000). Expanded TCRs were defined as absent before sensitization and observed at least eight times at the 2-week time point. TCRdb handled the public reads itself, with Q25 trimming in fastp and clone calling in MiXCR, and kept productive beta chains. Each CDR3 protein appears once, grouped with its most common genes and DNA. The V and J calls were not made by the authors but by TCRdb's processing. In all, the sample holds under 300,000 distinct CDR3 sequences, and approximately 7.5% of those were seen once. Jointly, the top ten make up about 1.1% of the sample.

V was cut back by 5 bases and J by 1 base, leaving a gap of 12 bases between them. The CDR3 spans 14 residues, from the cysteine through the phenylalanine. The entry retains the CDR3 DNA only, 42 bases that are in frame from base 1. Looking up the germline V gene yields CDR1 MNHEY and CDR2 SVGAGI. The research as a whole found: Patch test score correlated positively with the number of PT1 expanded TCRs, reaching significance at thresholds 8, 16 and 32 but not at 4. Significantly more large CDR3 similarity clusters were formed by expanded TCRs than by pre-sensitization or healthy control sets, consistent with antigen-driven responses. Repeated subsampling changed both the strength of the expansion versus patch-test correlation and the threshold at which the correlation became significant. No change with DPC sensitization was found in the number of TCRs above 1 in 1000 frequency, and no evidence of global repertoire structure alterations was found. Alopecia, a presumed autoimmune disease, was present in all patients, so the immune response of the patients might differ from that of healthy individuals.

Worth noting for this clonotype: This clone's antigen is unknown. No clone much larger than this one lies a single base away; base qualities are absent.

Interpreted using the paper, the time point label stands for: pre-sensitization, week 0. Taken with the paper, the label for treatment or condition translates to: therapeutic diphenylcyclopropenone sensitization with weekly scalp DPC. At every patch-test visit, the blood draw took place before the patch test was put on. Eligible patients were aged 18 to 70, diagnosed with alopecia, deemed suitable for DPC therapy, and excluded if pregnant. Total RNA was isolated from unfractionated whole blood collected in Tempus Blood RNA tubes. Here the sequenced sample was whole blood, taken in connection with sensitization to the hapten diphenylcyclopropenone (DPC). Recombination connected TRBV6-5 to TRBJ2-7; TRBD2 could be the D gene, as 5 bases match. The origin of this receptor is a man between 18 and 29 years old with alopecia areata. Some clones in this sample may be carry-over from other donors' samples. The DNA reads as follows: TGTGCCAGCAGTGACGGGGTCATTTCCTACGAGCAGTACTTC. This encodes CASSDGVISYEQYF.